The 13 T cell receptor beta chains below all came from one sample that was sequenced in a study of CD8 T cells in Susac syndrome. It was with random hexamers that 0.5 to 1 ug RNA was reverse transcribed. From the immunoSEQ multiplex PCR reads, TCRdb called clonotypes with MiXCR, one entry per CDR3 protein. The repertoire holds some 180,000 distinct CDR3 sequences, with approximately 94% as singletons. The sample consisted of CD4+ T cells from PBMCs. Receptors were obtained from a human donor in good health.

This chain joins TRBV10-3 and TRBJ1-2; 7 bases are shared with TRBD1. The germline V gene has CDR1 ENHRY and CDR2 SYGVKD. This CDR3 contains 15 residues. V lost 5 bases to trimming and J lost 4 bases; unmatched junction nucleotides: 10. The CDR3 DNA reads as TGTGCCATCAGTCCCTCCAGGGGGGGCTTCTATGGCTACACCTTC. Protein product: CAISPSRGGFYGYTF.

The J gene is TRBJ2-1, the V gene TRBV19, with TRBD2 matching 10 bases. V lost 9 bases, J lost 5 bases, and 10 bases stayed unmatched. Per the germline V gene, CDR1 is LNHDA and CDR2 is SQIVND (reference sequence). The CDR3 covers 15 residues. For the CDR3, the DNA is TGTGCCAGCTGGTCTAGCGGGGGACCGAACAATGAGCAGTTCTTC. It is translated as CASWSSGGPNNEQFF.

The chain uses TRBV25-1 and TRBJ2-1; no clear D gene. CDR1 is MGHDK, CDR2 SYGVNS, per germline. V gave up 5 bases and J gave up 4 bases, with 9 bases separating them. CDR3 length: 13 amino acids. The CDR3 sequence is CASSSGEYNEQFF. The CDR3 region has the DNA TGTGCCAGCAGTAGTGGAGAGTACAATGAGCAGTTCTTC.

About this clonotype: No conserved phenylalanine or tryptophan ends this CDR3, so it is likely a read error. No DNA is shown, since the ends of the CDR3 on it are uncertain; the CDR3 is the one TCRdb lists. This chain joins TRBV28 and TRBJ2-5; TRBD1 reflects the table's D call only, with no check against the DNA. Germline CDR1 and CDR2: MDHEN and SYDVKM. The CDR3 spans 14 amino acids, including both terminal residues. The CDR3 protein is CASSPPRGTWGLDV.

The J gene is TRBJ2-3, the V gene TRBV5-4; D not certain. Germline CDR1 and CDR2: SGHNT and YYREEE (reference sequence). The CDR3 runs 14 residues. V gave up 2 bases and J gave up 2 bases, with 9 bases separating them. In DNA, the CDR3 is TGTGCCAGCAGCTTCGGGCAGTTCACAGATACGCAGTATTTT. This codes for CASSFGQFTDTQYF.

The chain carries TRBV9 and TRBJ2-3, with 11 nucleotides matching TRBD2. The CDR3 totals 13 residues. CDR1 SGDLS and CDR2 YYNGEE come from the germline V gene. V trimming: 3 bases; J trimming: 8 bases; junction bases outside the gene matches: 2. In DNA, the CDR3 is TGTGCCAGCAGCGGGCTAGCGGGAGGTACGCAGTATTTT. Translation gives CASSGLAGGTQYF.

V usage is TRBV12-3 or TRBV12-4 and J usage is TRBJ1-1; 9 bases fit TRBD1. The CDR3 is 14 amino acids. With 3 bases clipped from V and 8 bases from J, the junction kept 7 bases outside the gene matches. DNA of the CDR3: TGTGCCAGCAGTTTGGGTGGGACAGGGTACGAAGCTTTCTTT. Its translation: CASSLGGTGYEAFF.

The chain is built from TRBV9 and TRBJ1-4; possible D gene TRBD1, 6 bases. CDR1 and CDR2 from the germline V gene are SGDLS and YYNGEE. V was clipped by 5 bases and J by 8 bases, with 19 bases between them. The CDR3 is 15 amino acids. The DNA of the CDR3 is TGTGCCAGCAGTGGATTGGGGGCCGGTCGGGAAAAACTGTTTTTT. The encoded protein is CASSGLGAGREKLFF.

This sequence joins TRBV12-3 or TRBV12-4 and TRBJ2-2; TRBD1 might be the D (6 bases). Deletions cut 6 bases from V and 1 base from J, with 12 bases between. The CDR3 runs 15 residues. The CDR3 protein is CASRDVQGNTGELFF. CDR3 bases: TGTGCCAGCAGGGACGTACAGGGGAACACCGGGGAGCTGTTTTTT.

The chain is built from TRBV4-3 and TRBJ2-7; 10 nucleotides line up with TRBD2. The CDR3 runs 16 residues. Per the germline V gene, CDR1 is LGHNA and CDR2 is YSLEER. The V gene end was trimmed by 4 bases and the J gene end by 7 bases; junction bases not matched to a gene: 13. CDR3 in amino acids: CASSLPGLARLGEQYV. CDR3 in DNA: TGCGCCAGCAGCCTTCCGGGACTAGCGCGCCTCGGAGAGCAGTACGTC.

This clonotype has just one count. The chain carries TRBV5-1 and TRBJ1-2; D remains unclear. CDR3 length: 15 amino acids. V shed 2 bases and J shed 2 bases, with 13 bases lying between them. CDR1 and CDR2 (germline): SGHRS, YFSETQ. CDR3: CASSFSGKRNYGYTF. Here the CDR3 DNA reads TGCGCCAGCAGCTTTTCAGGCAAGAGAAACTATGGCTACACCTTC.

The chain carries TRBV6-2 or TRBV6-3 and TRBJ1-1; no reliable D call. This CDR3 is 14 amino acids long. Germline CDR1 reads MNHEY; CDR2 reads SVGEGT. The V end was cut by 6 bases, the J end by 3 bases, with 14 bases between. The DNA of the CDR3 is TGTGCCAGCAGAAGACTCCGCTGGGACACTGAAGCTTTCTTT. Amino acids: CASRRLRWDTEAFF.

This rearrangement joins TRBV3-1 to TRBJ1-2; unclear D gene. CDR3 length equals 14 residues. CDR1 is LGHDT and CDR2 is YNNKEL in the germline V gene (reference sequence). The ends were cut back, 0 bases at V and 4 bases at J, with 9 bases in the middle. The CDR3 reads CASSQDPSFYGYTF. The CDR3 DNA reads TGTGCCAGCAGCCAAGATCCCAGCTTCTATGGCTACACCTTC.